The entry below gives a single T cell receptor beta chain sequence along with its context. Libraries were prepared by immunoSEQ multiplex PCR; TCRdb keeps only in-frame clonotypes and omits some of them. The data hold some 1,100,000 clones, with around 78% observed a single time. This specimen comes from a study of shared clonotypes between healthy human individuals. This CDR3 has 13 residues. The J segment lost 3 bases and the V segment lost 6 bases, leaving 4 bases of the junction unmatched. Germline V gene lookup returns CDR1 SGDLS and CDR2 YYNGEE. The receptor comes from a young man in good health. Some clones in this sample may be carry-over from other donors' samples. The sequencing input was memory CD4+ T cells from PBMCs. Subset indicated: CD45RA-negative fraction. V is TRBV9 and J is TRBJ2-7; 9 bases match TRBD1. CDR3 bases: TGTGCCAGCAACCGGGACAGGGACTACGAGCAGTACTTC. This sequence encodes CASNRDRDYEQYF. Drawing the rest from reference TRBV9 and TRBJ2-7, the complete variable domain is DSGVTQTPKHLITATGQRVTLRCSPRSGDLSVYWYQQSLDQGLQFLIQYYNGEERAKGNILERFSAQQFPDLHSELNLSSLELGDSALYFCASNRDRDYEQYFGPGTRLTVT.